A selection of T cell receptor beta chains follows, all from one sample in a study of CD8+ T cells in alopecia areata. Measured with immunoSEQ multiplex PCR; TCRdb has only the in-frame clones, and not every one. This sample has fewer than 250,000 clones, with 55% to 70% found just once. Sequenced here: CD4+ T cells sorted from blood, sampled at week 4, from a patient treated with tofacitinib. Receptors originate from a human donor with alopecia areata. CDR3s include the opening cysteine and the closing phenylalanine or tryptophan. A D gene is named only where the DNA matches it firmly. Only some rows state a clone size, as once, few, many or a class for expanded clones.

TRBV4-1	TRBD1	TRBJ1-2	once	TGCGCCAGCAGCCCGGGACAGGGGGATAACTATGGCTACACCTTC	CASSPGQGDNYGYTF
TRBV13	.	TRBJ1-2	.	TGTGCCAGCAGCTTAGCCGTCTATGGCTACACCTTC	CASSLAVYGYTF
TRBV30	.	TRBJ2-3	.	TGTGCCTGGAGTGTACATGTGGGAGCCGGCACAGATACGCAGTATTTT	CAWSVHVGAGTDTQYF
TRBV29-1	.	TRBJ1-1	.	TGCAGCGTTAGCCGGATAGACACTGAAGCTTTCTTT	CSVSRIDTEAFF
TRBV6-5	.	TRBJ2-6	few	TGTGCCAGCAGTTACCCCCAGCTCTCTGGGGCCAACGTCCTGACTTTC	CASSYPQLSGANVLTF
TRBV2	.	TRBJ2-7	.	TGTGCCAGCAGCCCCGGTTCGGGAGCCTACGAGCAGTACTTC	CASSPGSGAYEQYF
TRBV6-1	TRBD1	TRBJ1-5	.	TGTGCCAGCAGTGAATCTCACGCACCGGGACAGGGGATTTGGCCCCAGCATTTT	CASSESHAPGQGIWPQHF
TRBV7-2	TRBD2	TRBJ2-3	.	TGTGCCAGCACCTCGGGGCTAGCGGTGGGGGATACGCAGTATTTT	CASTSGLAVGDTQYF
TRBV30	TRBD1	TRBJ1-5	.	TGTGCCTGGAGTATTGGACAGGGCAATCAGCCCCAGCATTTT	CAWSIGQGNQPQHF
TRBV5-1	.	TRBJ2-3	few	TGCGCCAGCAGCCCTCGACAGATCCACACCGATACGCAGTATTTT	CASSPRQIHTDTQYF
TRBV28	.	TRBJ1-5	.	TGTGCCAGCAGCCGAGGGGGGGGCAAGAGCAATCAGCCCCAGCATTTT	CASSRGGGKSNQPQHF
TRBV25-1	.	TRBJ1-4	.	TGTGCCACCAAGGCGCGGTTCAATGAAAAACTGTTTTTT	CATKARFNEKLFF
TRBV29-1	TRBD1	TRBJ2-4	.	TGCAGCGCCTCCGGGACAGGGGGAAACATTCAGTACTTC	CSASGTGGNIQYF
TRBV4-1	TRBD1	TRBJ1-5	.	TGCGCCAGCAGCCCGACAGGGGGCGGACAGCCCCAGCATTTT	CASSPTGGGQPQHF
TRBV28	TRBD2	TRBJ2-7	.	TGTGCCAGCAGTTCCTCGGGGGGGAAGCAGTACTTC	CASSSSGGKQYF
TRBV19	.	TRBJ2-3	.	TGTGCCAGTAGTTCAGCCCGGGGGACAGATACGCAGTATTTT	CASSSARGTDTQYF
TRBV6-1	.	TRBJ2-7	few	TGTGCCAGCAGTCCGCGCGCCGAGCAGTACTTC	CASSPRAEQYF
TRBV7-2	.	TRBJ1-2	.	TGTGCCAGCAGCTCACAGACCCGGACGGGGCATGGCTACACCTTC	CASSSQTRTGHGYTF
TRBV15	.	TRBJ2-7	.	TGTGCCACCAGCAGAGATACGGTTGGGCAGTACTTC	CATSRDTVGQYF
TRBV5-4	.	TRBJ2-7	.	TGTGCCAGCAGCTCGCCCTCCGAGTCCGACGAGCAGTACTTC	CASSSPSESDEQYF
TRBV5-1	.	TRBJ1-2	.	TGCGCCAGCAGTTCGAAGGCGGGGGCCGGTGGCTACACCTTC	CASSSKAGAGGYTF
TRBV15	.	TRBJ2-3	.	TGTGCCACCAGCAGAGATCGGTATACGCAGTATTTT	CATSRDRYTQYF
TRBV30	.	TRBJ2-7	once	TGTGCCTGGACCTCAGGAAGCTACGAGCAGTACTTC	CAWTSGSYEQYF
TRBV7-9	.	TRBJ2-3	.	TGTGCCAGCAGCTTCCCAGGGTCAGGGACAGATACGCAGTATTTT	CASSFPGSGTDTQYF
TRBV30	.	TRBJ1-5	.	TGTGCCTGGAGTGATGGATATAGCAATCAGCCCCAGCATTTT	CAWSDGYSNQPQHF
TRBV5-4	.	TRBJ2-5	.	TGTGCCAGCAGCCGTGCAACAGGGAGCGAGACCCAGTACTTC	CASSRATGSETQYF
TRBV29-1	.	TRBJ1-1	.	TGCAGCGTTGTATTCGACAGAGTGAACACTGAAGCTTTCTTT	CSVVFDRVNTEAFF
TRBV5-1	.	TRBJ2-1	.	TGCGCCAGCACCACTAATTACAATGAGCAGTTCTTC	CASTTNYNEQFF
TRBV29-1	.	TRBJ2-1	few	TGCAGCGCGGAGCCTTCTCGGGATGAGCAGTTCTTC	CSAEPSRDEQFF
TRBV4-1	.	TRBJ1-2	.	TGCGCCAGCAGCCATGACGGAGCTAACTATGGCTACACCTTC	CASSHDGANYGYTF
TRBV2	TRBD1	TRBJ2-7	.	TGTGCCAGCAGCCGGGACAGGGGTTCGTACGAGCAGTACTTC	CASSRDRGSYEQYF
TRBV29-1	.	TRBJ2-3	.	TGCAGCGTTGAGGCGACTAGGCGAGATACGCAGTATTTT	CSVEATRRDTQYF
TRBV18	TRBD2	TRBJ2-7	.	TGTGCCAGCTCACCCCCCGGGAGGTGGTACGAGCAGTACTTC	CASSPPGRWYEQYF
TRBV15	.	TRBJ2-6	.	TGTGCCACCAGCACATCTGGGGCCAACGTCCTGACTTTC	CATSTSGANVLTF
TRBV30	.	TRBJ1-1	.	TGTGCCTGGAGTGTTCCGGGGGTAATAGCTTTCTTT	CAWSVPGVIAFF
TRBV7-9	.	TRBJ2-7	.	TGTGCCAGCGGCACAGGGCGGAACGAGCAGTACTTC	CASGTGRNEQYF
TRBV4-1	.	TRBJ2-2	.	TGCGCCAGCAGCCAAAGGGGCGTCGGGGAGCTGTTTTTT	CASSQRGVGELFF
TRBV7-2	.	TRBJ2-7	.	TGTGCCAGCAGCGATGGGACGGACCACCTCTACGAGCAGTACTTC	CASSDGTDHLYEQYF
TRBV7-2	.	TRBJ2-2	.	TGTGCCAGCAGCTTAGGGGGCACCGGGGAGCTGTTTTTT	CASSLGGTGELFF
TRBV4-2	.	TRBJ2-7	.	TGTGCCAGCAGCCAGGAGGGCGAGCAGTACTTC	CASSQEGEQYF
TRBV4-1	.	TRBJ2-3	few	TGCGCCAGCAGCCAAGACGGGAGTAGCACAGATACGCAGTATTTT	CASSQDGSSTDTQYF
TRBV5-1	.	TRBJ1-1	few	TGCGCCAGCAGCCCTAAAGATGGTCCCCGGAACACTGAAGCTTTCTTT	CASSPKDGPRNTEAFF
TRBV15	TRBD1	TRBJ1-2	.	TGTGCCACCAGCATCGGATTGACAGGGGGAAACTATGGCTACACCTTC	CATSIGLTGGNYGYTF
TRBV29-1	.	TRBJ2-5	.	TGCAGCGTTGATCTTGGGGTCGAGACCCAGTACTTC	CSVDLGVETQYF
TRBV4-3	.	TRBJ2-4	.	TGCGCCAGCAGCCAACCGACCTCGAACATTCAGTACTTC	CASSQPTSNIQYF
TRBV7-2	TRBD1	TRBJ2-2	.	TGTGCCAGCAGCTTAGATCAGGGGGACGGGGAGCTGTTTTTT	CASSLDQGDGELFF
TRBV30	.	TRBJ1-1	.	TGTGCCTGGAGTGAGGGACGTAGGAACACTGAAGCTTTCTTT	CAWSEGRRNTEAFF
TRBV15	.	TRBJ2-1	once	TGTGCCACCAGCAGAGCTAGGGGCGGTGAGCAGTTCTTC	CATSRARGGEQFF
TRBV4-1	.	TRBJ1-2	.	TGCGCCAGCAGCCAAGATCCGGGCAGACATGGCTACACCTTC	CASSQDPGRHGYTF
TRBV19	.	TRBJ1-2	once	TGTGCCAGTAGTATAGGACACGGGACGGCCTATGGCTACACCTTC	CASSIGHGTAYGYTF
TRBV7-8	TRBD1	TRBJ1-5	.	TGTGCCAGCAGCTTAGGGAGACAGGGGGCGAGCAATCAGCCCCAGCATTTT	CASSLGRQGASNQPQHF